The T cell receptor (beta chain) described here comes from a study of T cells in Graves' hyperthyroidism and ophthalmopathy. Not enrolled were patients with uncontrolled infection, other autoimmune disease, pregnancy or lactation. This clonotype was recorded many times. From RNA transcripts, TCR beta CDR3 regions were amplified. TCR CDR3 underwent first-round RT-PCR with the HTBI primer set. TCRdb re-analysed the multiplex PCR reads in MiXCR, keeping a single row per CDR3 protein. This sample carries about half a million distinct CDR3 sequences, roughly 20% of them seen once, and the ten largest clones take about a quarter. The V and J ends lost 9 bases and 2 bases respectively, with 11 bases between them. This CDR3 is built from 12 residues. Germline CDR1 and CDR2: SGHNT and YYREEE (reference sequence).

Sequencing used blood. This receptor was taken from a man between 18 and 35 years old with Graves' hyperthyroidism. This chain uses TRBV5-4 with TRBJ2-5; D possibly corresponds to TRBD2 (5 bases). In DNA form, the CDR3 reads TGTGCCACCATGGACTCACAAGAGACCCAGTACTTC. Encoded protein: CATMDSQETQYF.